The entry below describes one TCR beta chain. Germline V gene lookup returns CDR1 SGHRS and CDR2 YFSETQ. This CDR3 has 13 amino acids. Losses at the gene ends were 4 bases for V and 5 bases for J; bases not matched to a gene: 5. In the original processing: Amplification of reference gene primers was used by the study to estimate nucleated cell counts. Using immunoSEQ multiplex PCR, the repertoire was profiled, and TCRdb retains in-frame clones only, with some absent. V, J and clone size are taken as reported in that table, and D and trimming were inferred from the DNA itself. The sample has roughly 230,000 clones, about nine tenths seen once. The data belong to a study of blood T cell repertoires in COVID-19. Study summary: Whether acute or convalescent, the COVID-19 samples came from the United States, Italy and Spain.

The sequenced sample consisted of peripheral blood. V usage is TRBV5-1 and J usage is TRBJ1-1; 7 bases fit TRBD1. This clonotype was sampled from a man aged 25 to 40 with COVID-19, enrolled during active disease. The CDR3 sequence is CASSLTTGTEAFF. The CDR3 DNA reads TGCGCCAGCAGCCTTACGACAGGGACTGAAGCTTTCTTT.